Presented here are 9 T cell receptor beta chains from one specimen sequenced in a study of T cell responses to AZD1222 COVID-19 vaccine. Sequencing was performed with immunoSEQ multiplex PCR; in TCRdb, only in-frame clones are kept and a portion is missing. The sample includes about 87,000 clones, almost 90% of them seen just once. The specimen comprised peripheral blood, sampled on day 0 of AZD1222 vaccination. All receptors derive from an adult in good health.

The V call is TRBV5-6, the J call TRBJ2-7; a weak D match, TRBD2 (6 bases). V shed 4 bases and J shed 0 bases, with 14 bases lying between them. Germline assignment: CDR1 SGHDT and CDR2 YYEEEE. CDR3 size: 15 residues. CDR3 residues: CASSGDWTSSYEQYF. Here the CDR3 DNA reads TGTGCCAGCAGCGGGGACTGGACGAGCTCCTACGAGCAGTACTTC.

This sequence joins TRBV7-9 and TRBJ1-2, with D tentatively TRBD1 (5 bases). The V gene's germline CDR1 is SEHNR and CDR2 FQNEAQ (reference sequence). V was shortened by 4 bases and J by 6 bases, with 18 bases between the two germline ends. CDR3 length: 15 residues. CDR3 nucleotides: TGTGCCAGCAGCTCCAGGAGGGGTGGCTCGGATGGCTACACCTTC. As protein: CASSSRRGGSDGYTF.

The chain has TRBV4-3 and TRBJ1-6, with 7 bases that match TRBD1. CDR1 and CDR2 from the germline V gene are LGHNA and YSLEER. The trim removed 0 bases at V and 7 bases at J, leaving 6 bases unmatched. This CDR3 comprises 16 residues. The DNA of the CDR3 is TGCGCCAGCAGCCAAGATCACGCAGGGGGGAATTCACCCCTCCACTTT. It is translated as CASSQDHAGGNSPLHF.

This sequence joins TRBV6-6 and TRBJ1-6, with D uncertain. V was clipped by 4 bases and J by 2 bases, with 12 bases between them. Germline CDR1 and CDR2: MNHNY and SVGAGI (reference sequence). There are 16 residues in the CDR3. CDR3: CASSSSDHPYNSPLHF. The DNA of the CDR3 is TGTGCCAGCAGTTCTTCTGATCACCCCTATAATTCACCCCTCCACTTT.

The chain is built from TRBV4-3 and TRBJ2-7, with no clear D. This CDR3 is 14 amino acids long. Germline V CDR1 and CDR2: LGHNA, YSLEER. V was trimmed by 3 bases and J by 7 bases, leaving 16 bases between them. This CDR3 is CASSHSEETGEQYF. CDR3 DNA sequence: TGCGCCAGCAGCCACAGCGAGGAAACTGGGGAGCAGTACTTC.

This clone was detected once. In nucleotides, the CDR3 is TGTGCCAGCAGTGAAGTTGGGTTGGGGGGGGAGCAGTACTTC. The encoded protein is CASSEVGLGGEQYF. The chain links TRBV6-1 to TRBJ2-7, with TRBD2 identical over 7 bases. The germline V gene has CDR1 MNHNS and CDR2 SASEGT. The CDR3 is made up of 14 amino acids. The V and J ends lost 1 base and 7 bases, in that order; junction bases with no gene match: 7.

The chain employs TRBV7-9 and TRBJ2-5; D is ambiguous. The CDR3 covers 13 residues. Germline-derived CDR1 and CDR2 are SEHNR and FQNEAQ (reference sequence). Trimming removed 2 bases at V and 5 bases at J, with 9 bases between. The CDR3 loop reads CASSLTYGETQYF. CDR3 nucleotides: TGTGCCAGCAGCTTAACCTATGGGGAGACCCAGTACTTC.

J is TRBJ1-2 and V is TRBV3-1 (or the pseudogene TRBV3-2); D gene ambiguous. The V gene's germline CDR1 is LGHDT and CDR2 YNNKEL (reference sequence). The CDR3 has 15 residues. V lost 1 base and J lost 4, with 13 bases in between. CDR3 in amino acids: CASSQVSVLSYGYTF. The DNA of the CDR3 is TGTGCCAGCAGCCAAGTGAGTGTGTTATCCTATGGCTACACCTTC.

This chain uses TRBV7-9 with TRBJ1-2, with D maybe TRBD1 (5 bases). Trimming removed 2 bases at V and 7 bases at J, with 11 bases between. Germline-derived CDR1 and CDR2 are SEHNR and FQNEAQ (reference sequence). The CDR3 length is 13 residues. The CDR3 coding sequence is TGTGCCAGCAGCTTAAGTTGGGACTCTGGCTACACCTTC. This sequence encodes CASSLSWDSGYTF.